This record looks at one TCR beta chain sequence and its context. The data stem from a study of blood T cell repertoires in COVID-19. CDR1 and CDR2 (germline): SEHNR, FQNEAQ (reference sequence). Trimming removed 1 base from V and 1 base from J, with 8 bases in between. The CDR3 has 14 residues. TCRdb's table, derived via immunoSEQ multiplex PCR, lists solely in-frame clones and lacks some. Of 250,000 to 300,000 clones in the sample, about 89% were seen once. The TCR originated in a man aged 45-65 years with acute or convalescent COVID-19. Material: peripheral blood. The chain combines TRBV7-9 with TRBJ2-7, with no clear D. The CDR3 region is CASSLVGSSYEQYF. The CDR3, as DNA: TGTGCCAGCAGCTTAGTCGGTAGTTCCTACGAGCAGTACTTC.